The clone carrying this T cell receptor (beta chain) was counted between two and nine times. Its target is not known. The sample belongs to a study of T cells after yellow fever vaccination. Study-level information: The authors prepared low-cell-number fractions using SMART-Seq v4 Ultra Low Input. General study findings and limits: Most clones from primary vaccination resurfaced after the booster (96% CD4, around 89% CD8).

Making TCR cDNA involved 5'RACE template switching, which added UMIs and a universal primer site. TCRdb fed the 5' RACE reads into MiXCR, producing one record per CDR3 protein. Here the sample spans around 530,000 distinct CDR3 sequences, less than 20% being singletons. V gave up 3 bases and J gave up 5 bases; unmatched junction bases: 8. Germline V gives CDR1 MGHRA, CDR2 YSYEKL. This CDR3 contains 15 residues. The genes are TRBV4-1 and TRBJ2-7, with 9 bases matching TRBD2. The clonotype originates from a man aged 18 to 35 who received the YFV17D yellow fever vaccine. This specimen was PBMCs, taken more than 4 days after the first yellow fever vaccination. The CDR3 sequence is CASSHILRGGNEQYF. The CDR3 DNA is TGCGCCAGCAGCCACATTTTGCGGGGGGGGAACGAGCAGTACTTC.